This T cell receptor beta chain was recovered during a study of patients and donors after allogeneic stem cell transplantation. One entry per CDR3 protein results from TCRdb running MiXCR on the RT-PCR reads. The sample shows under 200,000 distinct CDR3 sequences, around 28% of them seen only once. This clonotype was counted only a few times. The CDR3 spans 12 residues. Germline V lookup: CDR1 SQVTM, CDR2 ANQGSEA. Sequences were obtained from blood, either unsorted or a sorted T cell fraction (not recorded which). This chain connects TRBV29-1 to TRBJ2-4; D not resolved. This TCR was recovered from a human donor who was either an allogeneic HSCT recipient or a stem cell or donor lymphocyte infusion donor (not recorded which). It is not recorded whose cells these are; they may come from a transplant donor. CDR3 DNA sequence: TGCATCCCGTGGGAAGCCAAAAACATTCAGTACTTC. It translates to CIPWEAKNIQYF.